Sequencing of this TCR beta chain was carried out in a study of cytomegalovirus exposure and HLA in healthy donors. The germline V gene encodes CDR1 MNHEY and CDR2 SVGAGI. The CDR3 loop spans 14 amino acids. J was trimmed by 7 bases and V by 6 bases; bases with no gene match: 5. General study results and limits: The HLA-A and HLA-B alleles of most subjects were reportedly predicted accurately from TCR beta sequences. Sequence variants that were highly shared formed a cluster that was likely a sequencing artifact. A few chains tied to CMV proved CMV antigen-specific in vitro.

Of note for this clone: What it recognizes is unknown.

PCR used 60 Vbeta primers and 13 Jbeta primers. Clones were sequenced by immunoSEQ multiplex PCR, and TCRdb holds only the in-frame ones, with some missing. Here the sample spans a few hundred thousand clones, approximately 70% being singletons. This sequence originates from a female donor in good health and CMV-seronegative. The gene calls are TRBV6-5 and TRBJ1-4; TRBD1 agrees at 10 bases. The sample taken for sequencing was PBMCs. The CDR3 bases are TGTGCCAGCAGCAAGACAGGGGGCTTTGAAAAACTGTTTTTT. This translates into CASSKTGGFEKLFF.